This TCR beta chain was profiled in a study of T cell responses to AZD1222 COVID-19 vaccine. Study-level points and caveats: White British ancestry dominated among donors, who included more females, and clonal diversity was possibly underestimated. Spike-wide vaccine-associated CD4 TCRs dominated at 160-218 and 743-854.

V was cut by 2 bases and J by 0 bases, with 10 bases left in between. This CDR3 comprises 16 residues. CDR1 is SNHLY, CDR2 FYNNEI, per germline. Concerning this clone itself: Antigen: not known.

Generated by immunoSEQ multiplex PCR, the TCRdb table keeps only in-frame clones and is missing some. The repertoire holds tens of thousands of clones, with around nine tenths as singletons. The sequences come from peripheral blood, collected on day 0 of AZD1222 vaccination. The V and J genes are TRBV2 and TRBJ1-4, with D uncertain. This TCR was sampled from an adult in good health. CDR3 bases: TGTGCCAGCAGTGAAATATCGGTTGCAACTAATGAAAAACTGTTTTTT. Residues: CASSEISVATNEKLFF.